Below are 18 T cell receptor beta chains sequenced from a single sample in a study of identical twins. TCRdb re-called the 5' RACE reads through MiXCR, storing one row per CDR3 protein. The profile covers about 720,000 distinct CDR3 sequences, with roughly 18% appearing a single time and around 13% taken by the ten largest. The data were also submitted as part of a second study, on T cells expressing NK-cell markers.

Sequenced material: PBMCs. These receptors all come from a woman in her late teens or twenties in good health.

This clonotype came up a few times. The chain is built from TRBV25-1 and TRBJ2-3; weak D call: TRBD2 (6 bases). The germline V gene has CDR1 MGHDK and CDR2 SYGVNS. The CDR3 extends over 16 amino acids. V gave up 1 base and J gave up 2 bases, with 13 bases separating them. The CDR3, as DNA: TGTGCCAGCAGTGAATCCGAGGCTAGCGCCACAGATACGCAGTATTTT. This gives the protein CASSESEASATDTQYF.

This clonotype came up a few times. V usage is TRBV20-1 and J usage is TRBJ1-1, with no clear D. The CDR3 is made up of 13 amino acids. Trimming cost V 0 bases and J 5 bases, with 10 bases left between them. Germline V lookup: CDR1 DFQATT, CDR2 SNEGSKA (reference sequence). DNA of the CDR3: TGCAGTGCTAGAGATGTCCGGTTGACTGAAGCTTTCTTT. Translated: CSARDVRLTEAFF.

This clonotype was counted between two and nine times. The rearrangement joins TRBV7-2 to TRBJ2-1; 15 bases are shared with TRBD2. V shed 7 bases, J shed 7 bases, and the junction held 8 bases outside the gene matches. CDR3 size: 16 residues. Germline V gene sequence: CDR1 SGHTA, CDR2 FQGNSA. CDR3: CASTRLGLAGGNEQFF. The CDR3 bases are TGTGCCAGCACCCGACTGGGACTAGCGGGGGGAAATGAGCAGTTCTTC.

This sequence joins TRBV7-2 and TRBJ2-5; 12 bases fit TRBD2. In germline, CDR1 is SGHTA, CDR2 FQGNSA. This CDR3 comprises 18 residues. V shed 3 bases, J shed 5 bases, and the junction held 13 bases outside the gene matches. The chain's CDR3 is CASSFARLAGEVVETQYF. DNA for the CDR3: TGTGCCAGCAGCTTCGCGCGACTAGCGGGAGAGGTGGTGGAGACCCAGTACTTC.

This clonotype was detected a few times. The CDR3 DNA reads TGTGCCAGCAGTTTGTCGCTCACCAGGTATAATTCACCCCTCCACTTT. Amino acids: CASSLSLTRYNSPLHF. The chain joins TRBV12-3 or TRBV12-4 to TRBJ1-6; no reliable D call. The CDR3 runs 16 residues. Trimming stripped 3 bases from V and 4 bases from J, with 13 bases between.

This clonotype was seen a single time. The chain links TRBV20-1 to TRBJ2-5, with 7 bases fitting TRBD1. CDR1 and CDR2 (germline): DFQATT, SNEGSKA (reference sequence). The CDR3 loop spans 14 amino acids. The V segment lost 0 bases and the J segment 5 bases; nucleotides outside the gene matches: 6. In DNA, the CDR3 is TGCAGTGCTAGAGATTCCGCAGGGGGTGAGACCCAGTACTTC. Protein product: CSARDSAGGETQYF.

This clonotype showed up just a few times. This chain uses TRBV12-3 or TRBV12-4 with TRBJ2-3; 8 bases are a match to TRBD2. The CDR3 is 16 amino acids. With V trimmed by 3 bases and J by 5 bases, 10 bases remained unmatched. CDR3 sequence (DNA): TGTGCCAGCAGTTTGAGGGAGCGGGGGCGGGGAGATACGCAGTATTTT. Protein product: CASSLRERGRGDTQYF.

As concerns this clonotype: The junction does not match germline at one end; this may be a read error. The chain uses TRBV3-1 and TRBJ2-1; TRBD2 agrees at 9 bases. This CDR3 region has 17 residues. CDR1 and CDR2 from the germline V gene are LGHDT and YNNKEL (reference sequence). The CDR3 sequence is CATSLRLAANAYNEQFF. The DNA of the CDR3 is TGTGCCACCAGCCTCCGACTAGCGGCAAACGCTTACAATGAGCAGTTCTTC.

The rearrangement uses TRBV5-1 and TRBJ2-3; 8 nucleotides agree with TRBD2. Germline V CDR1 and CDR2: SGHRS, YFSETQ. This CDR3 has 16 residues. V lost 0 bases, J lost 0 bases, and 3 bases stayed unmatched. The CDR3 loop reads CASSLEAGASTDTQYF. In DNA, the CDR3 is TGCGCCAGCAGCTTGGAAGCGGGGGCTAGCACAGATACGCAGTATTTT.

A remark on this clonotype: Being one base from a much bigger clone, this may be a read error. The chain joins TRBV12-3 or TRBV12-4 to TRBJ1-2; D remains unclear. There are 12 residues in the CDR3. The V end lost 3 bases, the J end lost 4 bases, and 6 bases lay between the germline ends. The CDR3 reads CASSFFGYGYTF. The CDR3, as DNA: TGTGCCAGCAGTTTCTTTGGCTATGGCTACACCTTC.

This clonotype appeared a few times. This chain links TRBV12-3 or TRBV12-4 with TRBJ2-5; D is unclear. This CDR3 is 12 amino acids long. V was shortened by 6 bases and J by 4 bases, with 9 bases between the two germline ends. The CDR3 bases are TGTGCCAGCAGGCCGATAGGAGAGACCCAGTACTTC. This translates into CASRPIGETQYF.

The chain links TRBV5-1 to TRBJ2-7; D ambiguous. This CDR3 region has 15 residues. The germline gives CDR1 SGHRS, CDR2 YFSETQ. V was shortened by 4 bases and J by 1 base, with 15 bases between the two germline ends. The CDR3 nucleotides are TGCGCCAGCAGCGTAGAACTTTCCAAATCCTACGAGCAGTACTTC. It is translated as CASSVELSKSYEQYF.

The sample holds a few counts of this clonotype. This sequence joins TRBV5-1 and TRBJ2-5; 7 nucleotides agree with TRBD2. The CDR3 has 19 residues. Looked up from germline, CDR1 is SGHRS and CDR2 is YFSETQ. Trimming at V came to 1 base and at J to 1 base, leaving 16 bases not matched to a gene. CDR3 in amino acids: CASSLIRLAAKHFQETQYF. The DNA of the CDR3 is TGCGCCAGCAGCTTGATCCGGCTAGCGGCAAAACATTTCCAAGAGACCCAGTACTTC.

This rearrangement joins TRBV12-3 or TRBV12-4 to TRBJ2-1; 15 bases are a match to TRBD2. This CDR3 is 13 amino acids long. V trimming: 6 bases; J trimming: 11 bases; junction bases outside the gene matches: 2. The CDR3 DNA reads as TGTGCCAGCAGCGGGACTAGCGGGAGGAAGCAGTTCTTC. Protein product: CASSGTSGRKQFF.

A few counts support this clonotype. V is TRBV20-1 and J is TRBJ1-1; no clear D gene. This CDR3 region has 14 residues. Germline loops: CDR1 DFQATT, CDR2 SNEGSKA (reference sequence). Trimming took 5 bases from V and 0 from J, leaving 13 bases between them. The CDR3 DNA reads TGCAGTGCTCGGACGGAGAGCCTGAACACTGAAGCTTTCTTT. Protein: CSARTESLNTEAFF.

The rearrangement links TRBV6-1 to TRBJ1-1; 7 nucleotides line up with TRBD1. Germline assignment: CDR1 MNHNS and CDR2 SASEGT. CDR3 length equals 14 residues. V shed 6 bases, J shed 3 bases, and the junction held 7 bases outside the gene matches. CDR3 in amino acids: CASRNAQGDTEAFF. As DNA, the CDR3 is TGTGCCAGCAGAAACGCGCAGGGGGACACTGAAGCTTTCTTT.

The V gene is TRBV12-3 or TRBV12-4, the J gene TRBJ2-5, with a weak D call TRBD1 (5 bases). Trimming took off 2 bases at V and 7 bases at J, with 11 bases between the two ends. This CDR3 comprises 13 residues. The CDR3 nucleotides read TGTGCCAGCAGTTTAAGCGACAGATGGACCCAGTACTTC. This encodes CASSLSDRWTQYF.

A word on this clonotype: Mismatch with germline at one junction end may stem from a read error. This sequence joins TRBV3-1 and TRBJ2-7; TRBD2 might be the D (6 bases). Per the germline V gene, CDR1 is LGHDT and CDR2 is YNNKEL (reference sequence). The length of the CDR3 is 15 residues. As DNA, the CDR3 is TGTGCCTGCAGCCAAGATAGACTAGACCTCTACGAGCAGTACTTC. Translation: CACSQDRLDLYEQYF.